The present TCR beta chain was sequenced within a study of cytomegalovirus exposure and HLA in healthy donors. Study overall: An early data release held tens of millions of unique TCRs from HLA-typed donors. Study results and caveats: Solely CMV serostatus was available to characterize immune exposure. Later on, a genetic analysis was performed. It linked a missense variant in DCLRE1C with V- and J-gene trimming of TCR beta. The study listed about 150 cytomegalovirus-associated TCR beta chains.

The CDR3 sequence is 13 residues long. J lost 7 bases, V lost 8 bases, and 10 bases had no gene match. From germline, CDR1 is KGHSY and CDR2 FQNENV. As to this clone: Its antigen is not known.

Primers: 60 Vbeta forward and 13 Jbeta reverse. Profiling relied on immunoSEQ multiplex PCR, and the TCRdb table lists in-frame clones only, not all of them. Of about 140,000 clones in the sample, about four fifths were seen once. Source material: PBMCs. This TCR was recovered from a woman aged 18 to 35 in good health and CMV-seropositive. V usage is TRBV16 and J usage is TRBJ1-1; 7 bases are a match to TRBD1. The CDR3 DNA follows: TGTGCCAGCTCTCAGGGGGGTATACTTGAAGCTTTCTTT. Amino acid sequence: CASSQGGILEAFF.